This TCR beta chain derives from a study of regulatory T cells in long-lasting Graves disease. The CDR3 covers 17 residues. The germline V gene encodes CDR1 SNHLY and CDR2 FYNNEI. The germline V and J ends were trimmed by 5 bases and 4 bases, with 24 bases remaining between them. The time point was: newly diagnosed GD, antithyroid drugs for less than 3 months. From PBMCs, RNA was extracted and then used to make the TCR library. American Thyroid Association guidelines served as the basis for diagnosing Graves' disease. CDR3 regions were amplified by Arm-PCR using iRepertoire HTBI primers to build TCR beta libraries. One entry per CDR3 protein results from TCRdb running MiXCR on the multiplex PCR reads. The data show hundreds of thousands of distinct CDR3 sequences, 15% to 20% seen once. These same records also appear under a second study, on T cells in Graves' hyperthyroidism and ophthalmopathy. This second study says: The study used the HTBI primer set for a first-round RT-PCR of the TCR CDR3.

This sequence joins TRBV2 and TRBJ2-7; a possible D gene is TRBD1 (6 bases). The clonotype was recovered from a woman in her 30s with Graves disease. This material consisted of peripheral blood mononuclear cells (PBMCs), taken at new diagnosis, from a patient treated with antithyroid drugs. The CDR3: CASSPKQLGDRLYEQYF. The CDR3 DNA follows: TGTGCCAGCAGTCCAAAGCAACTTGGTGACAGGCTTTACGAGCAGTACTTC.